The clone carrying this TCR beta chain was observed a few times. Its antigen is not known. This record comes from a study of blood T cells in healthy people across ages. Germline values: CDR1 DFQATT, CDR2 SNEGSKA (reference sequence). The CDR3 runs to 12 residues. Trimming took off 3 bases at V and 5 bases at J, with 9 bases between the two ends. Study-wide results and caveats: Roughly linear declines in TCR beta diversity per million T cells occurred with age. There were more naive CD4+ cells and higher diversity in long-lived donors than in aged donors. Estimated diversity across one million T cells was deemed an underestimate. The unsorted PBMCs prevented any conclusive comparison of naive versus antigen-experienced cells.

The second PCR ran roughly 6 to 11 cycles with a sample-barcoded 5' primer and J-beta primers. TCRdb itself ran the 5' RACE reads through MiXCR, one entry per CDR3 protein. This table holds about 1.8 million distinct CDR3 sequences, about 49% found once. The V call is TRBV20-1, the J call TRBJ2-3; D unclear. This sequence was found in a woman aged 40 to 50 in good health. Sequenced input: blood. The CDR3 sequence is CSASRHRDTQYF. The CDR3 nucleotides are TGCAGTGCTAGCAGGCACCGAGATACGCAGTATTTT.